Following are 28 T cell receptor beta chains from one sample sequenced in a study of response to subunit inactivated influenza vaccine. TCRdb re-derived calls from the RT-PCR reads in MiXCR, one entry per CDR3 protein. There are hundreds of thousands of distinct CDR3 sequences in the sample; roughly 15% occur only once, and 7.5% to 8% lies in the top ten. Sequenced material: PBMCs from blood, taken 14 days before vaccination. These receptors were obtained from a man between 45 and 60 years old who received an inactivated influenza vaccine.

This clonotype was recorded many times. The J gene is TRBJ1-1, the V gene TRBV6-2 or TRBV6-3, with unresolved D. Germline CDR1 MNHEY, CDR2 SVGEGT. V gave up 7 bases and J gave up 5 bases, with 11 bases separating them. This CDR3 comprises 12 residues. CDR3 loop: CASTPPGTEAFF. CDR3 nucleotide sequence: TGTGCCAGCACCCCACCGGGAACTGAAGCTTTCTTT.

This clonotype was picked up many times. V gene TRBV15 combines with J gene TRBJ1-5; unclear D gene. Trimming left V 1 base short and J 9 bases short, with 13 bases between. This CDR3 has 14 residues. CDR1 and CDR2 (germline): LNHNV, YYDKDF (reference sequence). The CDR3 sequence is CATSRGSTSRPQHF. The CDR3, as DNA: TGTGCCACCAGCAGAGGGTCAACTTCTCGGCCCCAGCATTTT.

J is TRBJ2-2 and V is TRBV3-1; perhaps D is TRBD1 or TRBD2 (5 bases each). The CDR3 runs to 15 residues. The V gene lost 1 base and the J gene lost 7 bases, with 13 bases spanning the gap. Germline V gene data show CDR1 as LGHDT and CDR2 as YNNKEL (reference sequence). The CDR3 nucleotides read TGTGCCAGCAGCCAAGTACAGAGGGGATTCGGGGAGCTGTTTTTT. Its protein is CASSQVQRGFGELFF. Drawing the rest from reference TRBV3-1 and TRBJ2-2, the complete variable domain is DTAVSQTPKYLVTQMGNDKSIKCEQNLGHDTMYWYKQDSKKFLKIMFSYNNKELIINETVPNRFSPKSPDKAHLNLHINSLELGDSAVYFCASSQVQRGFGELFFGEGSRLTVL.

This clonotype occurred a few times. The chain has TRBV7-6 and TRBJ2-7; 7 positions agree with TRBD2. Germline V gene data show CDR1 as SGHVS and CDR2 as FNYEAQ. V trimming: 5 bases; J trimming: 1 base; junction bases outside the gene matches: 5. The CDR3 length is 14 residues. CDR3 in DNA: TGTGCCAGCAGCCCACTAGCGAGGTCCTACGAGCAGTACTTC. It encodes CASSPLARSYEQYF. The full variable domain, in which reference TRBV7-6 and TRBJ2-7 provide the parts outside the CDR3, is GAGVSQSPRYKVTKRGQDVALRCDPISGHVSLYWYRQALGQGPEFLTYFNYEAQQDKSGLPNDRFSAERPEGSISTLTIQRTEQRDSAMYRCASSPLARSYEQYFGPGTRLTVT.

The CDR3 DNA reads as TGTGCCACCAGTGATTTACGACCTGAAGGGACCATAACCGGGGAGCTGTTTTTT. Translation: CATSDLRPEGTITGELFF. V and J are TRBV24-1 and TRBJ2-2; tentatively, D is TRBD1 or TRBD2 (5 bases each). V lost 1 base and J 5 bases, leaving 19 bases between the germline ends. Per germline, CDR1 KGHDR and CDR2 SFDVKD. The CDR3 length is 18 residues.

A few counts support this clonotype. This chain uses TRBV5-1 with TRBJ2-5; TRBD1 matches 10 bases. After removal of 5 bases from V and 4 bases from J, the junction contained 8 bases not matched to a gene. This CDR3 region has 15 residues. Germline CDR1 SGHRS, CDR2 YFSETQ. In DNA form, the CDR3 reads TGCGCCAGCAGTATGACAGGGGGCGAAAGAGAGACCCAGTACTTC. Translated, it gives CASSMTGGERETQYF.

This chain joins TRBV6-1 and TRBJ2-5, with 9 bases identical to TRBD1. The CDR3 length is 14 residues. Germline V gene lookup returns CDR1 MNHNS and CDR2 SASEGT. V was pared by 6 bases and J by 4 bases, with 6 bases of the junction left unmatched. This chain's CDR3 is CASRVDRGRETQYF. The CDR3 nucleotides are TGTGCCAGCAGAGTGGACAGGGGTCGAGAGACCCAGTACTTC.

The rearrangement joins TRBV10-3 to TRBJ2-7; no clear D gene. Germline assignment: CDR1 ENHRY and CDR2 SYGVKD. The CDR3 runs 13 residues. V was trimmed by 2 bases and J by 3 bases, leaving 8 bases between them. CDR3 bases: TGTGCCATCAGTGAGGGGTTGATCTACGAGCAGTACTTC. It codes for CAISEGLIYEQYF.

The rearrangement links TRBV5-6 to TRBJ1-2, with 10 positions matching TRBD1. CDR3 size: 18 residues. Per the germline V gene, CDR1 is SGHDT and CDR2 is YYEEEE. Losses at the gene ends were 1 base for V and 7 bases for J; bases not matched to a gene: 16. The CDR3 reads CASSLSLRTGTGAFGYTF. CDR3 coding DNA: TGTGCCAGCAGCTTGAGTCTTCGGACCGGGACAGGGGCTTTTGGCTACACCTTC. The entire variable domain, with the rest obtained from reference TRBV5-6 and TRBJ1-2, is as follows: DAGVTQSPTHLIKTRGQQVTLRCSPKSGHDTVSWYQQALGQGPQFIFQYYEEEERQRGNFPDRFSGHQFPNYSSELNVNALLLGDSALYLCASSLSLRTGTGAFGYTFGSGTRLTVV.

The CDR3, as DNA: TGTGCCAGCAGCCACCGTCGGGACCAAGAGACCCAGTACTTC. This encodes CASSHRRDQETQYF. This chain connects TRBV7-9 to TRBJ2-5; D gene unclear. Trimming cost V 5 bases and J 0 bases, with 10 bases left between them. CDR1 and CDR2 (germline): SEHNR, FQNEAQ (reference sequence). CDR3 size: 14 residues.

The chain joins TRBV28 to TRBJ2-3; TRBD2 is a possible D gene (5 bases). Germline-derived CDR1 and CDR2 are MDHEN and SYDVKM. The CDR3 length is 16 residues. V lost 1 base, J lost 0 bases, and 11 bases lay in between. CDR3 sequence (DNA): TGTGCCAGCAGTTTATCCGGACTTGGAAGCACAGATACGCAGTATTTT. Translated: CASSLSGLGSTDTQYF.

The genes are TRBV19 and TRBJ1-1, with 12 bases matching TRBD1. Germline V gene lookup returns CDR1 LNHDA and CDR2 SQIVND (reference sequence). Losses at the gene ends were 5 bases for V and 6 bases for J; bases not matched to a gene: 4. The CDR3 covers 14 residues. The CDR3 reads CASSGTGGRAEAFF. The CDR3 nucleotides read TGTGCCAGTAGTGGGACAGGGGGCAGAGCTGAAGCTTTCTTT.

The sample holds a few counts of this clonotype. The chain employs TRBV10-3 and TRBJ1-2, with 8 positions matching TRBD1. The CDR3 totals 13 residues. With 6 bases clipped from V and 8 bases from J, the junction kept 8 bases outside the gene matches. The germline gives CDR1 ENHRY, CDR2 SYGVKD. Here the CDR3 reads CAIRETGENGYTF. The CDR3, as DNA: TGTGCCATCAGGGAGACAGGGGAAAACGGCTACACCTTC.

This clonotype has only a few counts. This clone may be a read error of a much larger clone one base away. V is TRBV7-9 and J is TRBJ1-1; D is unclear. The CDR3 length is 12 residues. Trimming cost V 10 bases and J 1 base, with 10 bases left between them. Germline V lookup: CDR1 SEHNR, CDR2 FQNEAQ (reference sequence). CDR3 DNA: TGTGCCATCAGTGACTGGAACACTGAAGCTTTCTTT. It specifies CAISDWNTEAFF.

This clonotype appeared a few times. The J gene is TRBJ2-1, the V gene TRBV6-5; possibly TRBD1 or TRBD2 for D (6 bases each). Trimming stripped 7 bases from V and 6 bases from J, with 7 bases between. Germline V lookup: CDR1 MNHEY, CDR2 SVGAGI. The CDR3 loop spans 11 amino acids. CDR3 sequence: CASKGGNEQFF. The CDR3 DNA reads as TGTGCCAGCAAGGGGGGCAATGAGCAGTTCTTC.

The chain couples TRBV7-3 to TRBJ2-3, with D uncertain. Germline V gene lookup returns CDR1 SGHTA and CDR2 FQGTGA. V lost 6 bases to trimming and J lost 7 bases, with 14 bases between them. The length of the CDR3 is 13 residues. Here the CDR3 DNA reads TGTGCCAGCAGTTTGCCCCCGGACCATACGCAGTATTTT. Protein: CASSLPPDHTQYF.

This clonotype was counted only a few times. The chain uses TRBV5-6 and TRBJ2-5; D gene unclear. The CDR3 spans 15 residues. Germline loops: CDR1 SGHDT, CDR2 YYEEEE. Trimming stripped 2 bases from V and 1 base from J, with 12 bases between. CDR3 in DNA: TGTGCCAGCAGCTTTGGAGTACAGCCCCAAGAGACCCAGTACTTC. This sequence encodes CASSFGVQPQETQYF.

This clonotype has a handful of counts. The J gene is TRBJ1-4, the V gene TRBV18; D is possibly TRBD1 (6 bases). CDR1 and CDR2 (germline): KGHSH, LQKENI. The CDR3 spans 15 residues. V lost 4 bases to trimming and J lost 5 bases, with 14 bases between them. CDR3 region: CASSQNRASNEKLFF. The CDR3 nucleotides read TGTGCCAGCTCACAAAACAGGGCCTCCAATGAAAAACTGTTTTTT. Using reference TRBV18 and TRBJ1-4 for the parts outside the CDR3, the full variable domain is NAGVMQNPRHLVRRRGQEARLRCSPMKGHSHVYWYRQLPEEGLKFMVYLQKENIIDESGMPKERFSAEFPKEGPSILRIQQVVRGDSAAYFCASSQNRASNEKLFFGSGTQLSVL.

CDR3: CASSVGTSGRNYEQYF. As DNA, the CDR3 is TGCGCCAGCAGCGTAGGGACTAGCGGGAGGAACTACGAGCAGTACTTC. The chain combines TRBV4-3 with TRBJ2-7; 15 positions agree with TRBD2. J lost 3 bases, V lost 5 bases, and 5 bases had no gene match. This CDR3 has 16 residues. Germline values: CDR1 LGHNA, CDR2 YSLEER.

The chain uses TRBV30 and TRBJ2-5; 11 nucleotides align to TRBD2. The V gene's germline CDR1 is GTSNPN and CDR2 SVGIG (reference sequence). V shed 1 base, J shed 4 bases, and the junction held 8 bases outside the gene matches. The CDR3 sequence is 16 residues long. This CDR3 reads CAWSAVSSGGAETQYF. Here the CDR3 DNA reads TGTGCCTGGAGTGCCGTTAGTAGCGGGGGGGCAGAGACCCAGTACTTC.

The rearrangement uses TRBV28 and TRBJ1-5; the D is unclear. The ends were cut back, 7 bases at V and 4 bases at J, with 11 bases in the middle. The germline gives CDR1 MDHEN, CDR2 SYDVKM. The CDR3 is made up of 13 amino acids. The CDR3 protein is CASIPDFNQPQHF. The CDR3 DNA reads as TGTGCCAGCATCCCGGACTTTAATCAGCCCCAGCATTTT.

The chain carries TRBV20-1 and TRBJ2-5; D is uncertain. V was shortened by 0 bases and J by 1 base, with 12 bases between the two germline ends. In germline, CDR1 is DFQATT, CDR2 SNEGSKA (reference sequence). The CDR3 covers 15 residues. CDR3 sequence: CSARDPRARQETQYF. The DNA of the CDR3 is TGCAGTGCTAGAGATCCAAGGGCGCGCCAAGAGACCCAGTACTTC.

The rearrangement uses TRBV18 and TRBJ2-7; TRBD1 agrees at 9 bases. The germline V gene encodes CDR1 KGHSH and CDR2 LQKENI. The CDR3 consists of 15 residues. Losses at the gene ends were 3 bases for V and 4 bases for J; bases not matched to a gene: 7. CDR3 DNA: TGTGCCAGCTCACCTCAACCGGGACAGGGATACGAGCAGTACTTC. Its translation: CASSPQPGQGYEQYF.

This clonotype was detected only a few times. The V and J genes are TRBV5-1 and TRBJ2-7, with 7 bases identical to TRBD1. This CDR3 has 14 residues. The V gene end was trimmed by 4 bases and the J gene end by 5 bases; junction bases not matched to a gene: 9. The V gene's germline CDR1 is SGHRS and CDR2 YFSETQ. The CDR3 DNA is TGCGCCAGCAGCACCGACAGGGATCCCCACGAGCAGTACTTC. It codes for CASSTDRDPHEQYF.

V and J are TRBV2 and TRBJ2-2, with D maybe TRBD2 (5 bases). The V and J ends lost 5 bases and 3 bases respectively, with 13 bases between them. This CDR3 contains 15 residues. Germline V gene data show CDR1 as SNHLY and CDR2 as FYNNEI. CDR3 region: CASSPQRPYTGELFF. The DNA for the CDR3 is TGTGCCAGCAGTCCTCAGCGGCCGTACACCGGGGAGCTGTTTTTT.

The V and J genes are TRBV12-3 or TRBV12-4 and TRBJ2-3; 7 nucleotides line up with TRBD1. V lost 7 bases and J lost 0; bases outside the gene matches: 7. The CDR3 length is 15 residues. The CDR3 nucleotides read TGTGCCAGCACCCTGGGACAGCTCAGCACAGATACGCAGTATTTT. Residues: CASTLGQLSTDTQYF.

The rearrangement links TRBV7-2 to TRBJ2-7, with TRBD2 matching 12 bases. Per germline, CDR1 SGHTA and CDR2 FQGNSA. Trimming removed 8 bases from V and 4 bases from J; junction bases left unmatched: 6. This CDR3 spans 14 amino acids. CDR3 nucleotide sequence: TGTGCCAGCGGCACTAGCGGGGGGCGATACGAGCAGTACTTC. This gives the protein CASGTSGGRYEQYF.

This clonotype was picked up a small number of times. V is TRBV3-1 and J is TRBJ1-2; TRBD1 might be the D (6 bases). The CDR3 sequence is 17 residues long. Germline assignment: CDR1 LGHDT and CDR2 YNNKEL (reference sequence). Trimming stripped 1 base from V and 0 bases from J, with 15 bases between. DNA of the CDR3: TGTGCCAGCAGCCAAGTCGGCCTCCCAGGGGCTAACTATGGCTACACCTTC. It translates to CASSQVGLPGANYGYTF. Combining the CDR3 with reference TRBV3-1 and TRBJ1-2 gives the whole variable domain DTAVSQTPKYLVTQMGNDKSIKCEQNLGHDTMYWYKQDSKKFLKIMFSYNNKELIINETVPNRFSPKSPDKAHLNLHINSLELGDSAVYFCASSQVGLPGANYGYTFGSGTRLTVV.